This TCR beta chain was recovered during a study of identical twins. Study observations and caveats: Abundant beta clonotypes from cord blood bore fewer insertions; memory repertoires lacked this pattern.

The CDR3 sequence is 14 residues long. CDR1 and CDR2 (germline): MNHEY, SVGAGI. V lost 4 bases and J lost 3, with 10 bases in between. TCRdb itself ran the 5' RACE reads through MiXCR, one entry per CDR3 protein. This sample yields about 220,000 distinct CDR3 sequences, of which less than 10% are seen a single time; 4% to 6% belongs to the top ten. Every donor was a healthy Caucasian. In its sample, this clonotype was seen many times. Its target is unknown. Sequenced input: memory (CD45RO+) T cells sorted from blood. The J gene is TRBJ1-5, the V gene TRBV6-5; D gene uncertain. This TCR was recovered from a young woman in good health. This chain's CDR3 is CASSFGRDNQPQHF. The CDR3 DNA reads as TGTGCCAGCAGTTTCGGACGGGACAATCAGCCCCAGCATTTT.